These T cell receptor beta chains were read from a single sample in a study of blood T cell repertoires in COVID-19. Data came from immunoSEQ multiplex PCR; TCRdb stores just in-frame clones and leaves some out. The data contain around 160,000 clones, around 79% of them singletons. The sequencing sample was made of PBMCs or T cells enriched from blood (not recorded which). These receptor sequences come from a man in his fifties who had recovered from COVID-19. Each CDR3 is given with its conserved first and last residue. A D gene is named only where the DNA matches it firmly. Where a row states a size, it is once, few, many or the class of an expanded clone; other rows omit it.

clone_size: NA
v_call: TRBV27
d_call: TRBD2
j_call: TRBJ2-1
cdr3_nt: TGTGCCAGCAGCTGGACTAGCGGGGACTACAATGAGCAGTTCTTC
cdr3_aa: CASSWTSGDYNEQFF

clone_size: once
v_call: TRBV10-3
d_call: TRBD1
j_call: TRBJ1-3
cdr3_nt: TGTGCCTCCTCGGTAGGGGGCAATGGAAACACCATATATTTT
cdr3_aa: CASSVGGNGNTIYF

clone_size: NA
v_call: TRBV19
d_call: NA
j_call: TRBJ2-2
cdr3_nt: TGTGCCAGTGGTTCGACAGCGAACACCGGGGAGCTGTTTTTT
cdr3_aa: CASGSTANTGELFF

clone_size: NA
v_call: TRBV2
d_call: TRBD1
j_call: TRBJ1-3
cdr3_nt: TGTGCCAGCAGGGTCGACAGGGGCAGAAACACCATATATTTT
cdr3_aa: CASRVDRGRNTIYF

clone_size: NA
v_call: TRBV28
d_call: NA
j_call: TRBJ2-7
cdr3_nt: TGTGCCAGCAGGATAGACAGAGCCTACGAGCAGTACTTC
cdr3_aa: CASRIDRAYEQYF

clone_size: NA
v_call: TRBV19
d_call: TRBD1
j_call: TRBJ1-5
cdr3_nt: TGTGCCAGTAGTATAGAATTGACAGGGAACCAGCCCCAGCATTTT
cdr3_aa: CASSIELTGNQPQHF

clone_size: NA
v_call: TRBV6-5
d_call: NA
j_call: TRBJ1-5
cdr3_nt: TGTGCCAGCAGTTTTTCGGGCAATCAGCCCCAGCATTTT
cdr3_aa: CASSFSGNQPQHF

clone_size: NA
v_call: TRBV9
d_call: NA
j_call: TRBJ1-2
cdr3_nt: TGTGCCAGCTCACAAAACTATGGCTACACCTTC
cdr3_aa: CASSQNYGYTF

clone_size: once
v_call: TRBV2
d_call: NA
j_call: TRBJ1-1
cdr3_nt: TGTGCCAGTCGATCGGGGCGGGGCACTGAAGCTTTCTTT
cdr3_aa: CASRSGRGTEAFF

clone_size: NA
v_call: TRBV7-6
d_call: TRBD2
j_call: TRBJ2-1
cdr3_nt: TGTGCCAGCAGCTCCCGCCTAGCGGGACACAATGAGCAGTTCTTC
cdr3_aa: CASSSRLAGHNEQFF

clone_size: NA
v_call: TRBV18
d_call: TRBD1
j_call: TRBJ1-6
cdr3_nt: TGTGCCAGCTCACCACAGGGACAGGTGGAATCACCCCTCCACTTT
cdr3_aa: CASSPQGQVESPLHF

clone_size: NA
v_call: TRBV28
d_call: TRBD1
j_call: TRBJ2-7
cdr3_nt: TGTGCCAGCAGTTGGGGGACAGGGCTTTACTTCGAGCAGTACTTC
cdr3_aa: CASSWGTGLYFEQYF

clone_size: NA
v_call: TRBV24-1
d_call: NA
j_call: TRBJ2-5
cdr3_nt: TGTGCCACCAGTGGAGTCCAAGAGACCCAGTACTTC
cdr3_aa: CATSGVQETQYF

clone_size: NA
v_call: TRBV30
d_call: NA
j_call: TRBJ2-3
cdr3_nt: TGTGCCTGGAGTCTGAGCGAAGCTGCAGATACGCAGTATTTT
cdr3_aa: CAWSLSEAADTQYF

clone_size: NA
v_call: TRBV5-1
d_call: NA
j_call: TRBJ1-1
cdr3_nt: TGCGCCAGCAGCTTGGGCGCGGGTTACACTGAAGCTTTCTTT
cdr3_aa: CASSLGAGYTEAFF

clone_size: NA
v_call: TRBV11-2
d_call: NA
j_call: TRBJ1-5
cdr3_nt: TGTGCCAGCAGCTTAGATCGGGGTCAGCCCCAGCATTTT
cdr3_aa: CASSLDRGQPQHF

clone_size: NA
v_call: TRBV5-1
d_call: NA
j_call: TRBJ2-5
cdr3_nt: TGCGCCAGCAGCTTGGTGGCGGGGGCAGTACGAGAGACCCAGTACTTC
cdr3_aa: CASSLVAGAVRETQYF

clone_size: NA
v_call: TRBV24-1
d_call: TRBD2
j_call: TRBJ2-7
cdr3_nt: TGTGCCACCAGTGACCCAAGCGGGGGGACCTACGAGCAGTACTTC
cdr3_aa: CATSDPSGGTYEQYF

clone_size: once
v_call: TRBV27
d_call: NA
j_call: TRBJ2-5
cdr3_nt: TGTGCCCGCAGGGGTGGGGGGTCGGGGCGAGGAAGGGAGACCCAGTACTTC
cdr3_aa: CARRGGGSGRGRETQYF

clone_size: NA
v_call: TRBV20-1
d_call: TRBD1
j_call: TRBJ1-2
cdr3_nt: TGCAGTGCTAGTTTGGGAACAGGGGTTTATGGCTACACCTTC
cdr3_aa: CSASLGTGVYGYTF

clone_size: NA
v_call: TRBV18
d_call: TRBD2
j_call: TRBJ2-5
cdr3_nt: TGTGCCAGCTCACCACTCTCTAGCGGGAGTTGGGGTCAAGAGACCCAGTACTTC
cdr3_aa: CASSPLSSGSWGQETQYF

clone_size: NA
v_call: TRBV10-3
d_call: NA
j_call: TRBJ2-1
cdr3_nt: TGTGCCATCGGGGGCGTAGACGTCAATGAGCAGTTCTTC
cdr3_aa: CAIGGVDVNEQFF

clone_size: NA
v_call: TRBV5-4
d_call: TRBD1
j_call: TRBJ1-1
cdr3_nt: TGTGCCAGCAGCGGGGCCCCAGGGGGCGTCACTGAAGCTTTCTTT
cdr3_aa: CASSGAPGGVTEAFF

clone_size: NA
v_call: TRBV19
d_call: NA
j_call: TRBJ1-4
cdr3_nt: TGTGCCAGTAGTATTCGGTCCGGGATTAATGAAAAACTGTTTTTT
cdr3_aa: CASSIRSGINEKLFF

clone_size: NA
v_call: TRBV19
d_call: NA
j_call: TRBJ1-1
cdr3_nt: TGTGCCAGTAGTTCCCCTACCTCTACAGGATTGAACACTGAAGCTTTCTTT
cdr3_aa: CASSSPTSTGLNTEAFF

clone_size: NA
v_call: TRBV14
d_call: TRBD1
j_call: TRBJ1-2
cdr3_nt: TGTGCCAGCAGCGGACGACAGGGGACTAACTATGGCTACACCTTC
cdr3_aa: CASSGRQGTNYGYTF

clone_size: NA
v_call: TRBV6-6
d_call: TRBD1
j_call: TRBJ1-2
cdr3_nt: TGTGCCAGCAGACGACCGGGACAGGGGGCAGCCATTAACTATGGCTACACCTTC
cdr3_aa: CASRRPGQGAAINYGYTF

clone_size: NA
v_call: TRBV24-1
d_call: TRBD1
j_call: TRBJ2-5
cdr3_nt: TGTGCCACTTCCCGGACAGGGCGGGAAGAGACCCAGTACTTC
cdr3_aa: CATSRTGREETQYF

clone_size: NA
v_call: TRBV2
d_call: NA
j_call: TRBJ2-7
cdr3_nt: TGTGCCAGCAGTGACTCGAGCCCTCTAAGCGAGCAGTACTTC
cdr3_aa: CASSDSSPLSEQYF

clone_size: NA
v_call: TRBV5-1
d_call: NA
j_call: TRBJ2-1
cdr3_nt: TGCGCCAGCAGGTTTCAGCGGGCCACCCGGGATGAGCAGTTCTTC
cdr3_aa: CASRFQRATRDEQFF

clone_size: NA
v_call: TRBV28
d_call: NA
j_call: TRBJ1-4
cdr3_nt: TGTGCCAGCAGGCGCCAGGGGCGAGAAAAACTGTTTTTT
cdr3_aa: CASRRQGREKLFF

clone_size: NA
v_call: TRBV6-5
d_call: TRBD2
j_call: TRBJ2-7
cdr3_nt: TGTGCCAGCAGCTACCAGACTAGCTTCTTGTACTTC
cdr3_aa: CASSYQTSFLYF

clone_size: once
v_call: TRBV6-5
d_call: NA
j_call: TRBJ1-2
cdr3_nt: TGTGCCAGCAGTTCCCCGAGGATTCGGGAATATGGCTACACCTTC
cdr3_aa: CASSSPRIREYGYTF

clone_size: NA
v_call: TRBV3-1/TRBV3-2
d_call: TRBD1
j_call: TRBJ1-1
cdr3_nt: TGTGCCAGCAGCCCTGGGACAGGGGAGATCTCTGAAGCTTTCTTT
cdr3_aa: CASSPGTGEISEAFF

clone_size: NA
v_call: TRBV7-3
d_call: NA
j_call: TRBJ2-5
cdr3_nt: TGTGCCAGCCCACTCGAGGAGACCCAGTACTTC
cdr3_aa: CASPLEETQYF

clone_size: NA
v_call: TRBV4-1
d_call: NA
j_call: TRBJ1-2
cdr3_nt: TGCGCCAGCAGCCAAGATCTCGGTTATGGCTACACCTTC
cdr3_aa: CASSQDLGYGYTF

clone_size: NA
v_call: TRBV30
d_call: NA
j_call: TRBJ1-6
cdr3_nt: TGTGCCTGGAGTGTACTCAACAGAATTAATTCACCCCTCCACTTT
cdr3_aa: CAWSVLNRINSPLHF

clone_size: NA
v_call: TRBV12-3/TRBV12-4
d_call: TRBD2
j_call: TRBJ2-5
cdr3_nt: TGTGCCAGCAGCCCACCGGGGGGGGAGACCCAGTACTTC
cdr3_aa: CASSPPGGETQYF

clone_size: NA
v_call: TRBV28
d_call: NA
j_call: TRBJ1-3
cdr3_nt: TGTGCCAGCAGTACGCAGGGAGGGGACACCATATATTTT
cdr3_aa: CASSTQGGDTIYF

clone_size: NA
v_call: TRBV6-5
d_call: NA
j_call: TRBJ2-7
cdr3_nt: TGTGCCAGCAGTTACCTCACGCGGAGATCCTACGAGCAGTACTTC
cdr3_aa: CASSYLTRRSYEQYF

clone_size: NA
v_call: TRBV19
d_call: NA
j_call: TRBJ1-1
cdr3_nt: TGTGCCAGTAGTACCGGACAGTTCTCGCTGTTGAACACTGAAGCTTTCTTT
cdr3_aa: CASSTGQFSLLNTEAFF

clone_size: NA
v_call: TRBV19
d_call: NA
j_call: TRBJ1-5
cdr3_nt: TGTGCCAGTAGTCCCAACCCTCCCCAGGCCCAGCCCCAGCATTTT
cdr3_aa: CASSPNPPQAQPQHF

clone_size: NA
v_call: TRBV7-3
d_call: NA
j_call: TRBJ1-3
cdr3_nt: TGTGCCAGCAGCCCATCCCCTGTCTCGAGCTCTGGAAACACCATATATTTT
cdr3_aa: CASSPSPVSSSGNTIYF